One sample yielded the 9 T cell receptor beta chains listed below, sequenced in a study of blood T cell repertoires in COVID-19. Sequencing used immunoSEQ multiplex PCR; TCRdb keeps in-frame clones, though not all of them. The data contain 80,000 or so clones, around 74% of them singletons. The sequencing sample was made of peripheral blood. These receptors all stem from a human donor in a cohort sampled during active COVID-19.

The J gene is TRBJ1-2, the V gene TRBV30; 7 nucleotides agree with TRBD1. Germline V gene sequence: CDR1 GTSNPN, CDR2 SVGIG (reference sequence). This CDR3 contains 14 residues. V lost 1 base and J lost 4; bases outside the gene matches: 6. CDR3 sequence: CAWSETTGTYGYTF. As DNA, the CDR3 is TGTGCCTGGAGTGAAACGACAGGGACCTATGGCTACACCTTC.

This sequence joins TRBV20-1 and TRBJ2-5, with D perhaps TRBD1 (6 bases). The germline V gene encodes CDR1 DFQATT and CDR2 SNEGSKA (reference sequence). CDR3 size: 11 residues. Between the trimmed V and J ends, which lost 4 bases and 6 bases, there was a span of 9 bases. CDR3 residues: CSATGEKTQYF. The CDR3 region has the DNA TGCAGTGCTACAGGGGAAAAGACCCAGTACTTC.

This clone was observed once. This chain uses TRBV21-1 with TRBJ1-4; the table gives TRBD1 as D, unverified against the DNA. TRBV21-1 is tagged as a pseudogene. The CDR3 runs 14 residues. Written as DNA, the CDR3 is TGTGCCAGCAGCAAAACAGGGGAGAGTGAAAAACTGTTTTTT. This translates into CASSKTGESEKLFF.

This clone was seen repeatedly, ten times or more. This CDR3 is also generated by other DNA sequences in the sample. The chain joins TRBV5-6 to TRBJ1-6; maybe TRBD1 (6 bases). This CDR3 spans 16 amino acids. The ends were cut back, 4 bases at V and 0 bases at J, with 11 bases in the middle. The germline gives CDR1 SGHDT, CDR2 YYEEEE. The CDR3 is CASSPADSSYNSPLHF. As DNA, the CDR3 is TGTGCCAGCAGCCCCGCGGACAGCTCCTATAATTCACCCCTCCACTTT.

This chain joins TRBV30 and TRBJ1-5, with D unclear. The CDR3 is 15 residues long. V lost 2 bases and J 6 bases, leaving 17 bases between the germline ends. CDR1 is GTSNPN, CDR2 SVGIG, per germline (reference sequence). Here the CDR3 DNA reads TGTGCCTGGAGTCCTCAATTTTTGGAGGGTCAGCCCCAGCATTTT. As protein: CAWSPQFLEGQPQHF.

V gene TRBV6-5 combines with J gene TRBJ1-4, with 7 bases fitting TRBD1. Germline CDR1 MNHEY, CDR2 SVGAGI. The V gene end was trimmed by 2 bases and the J gene end by 8 bases; junction bases not matched to a gene: 11. CDR3 size: 16 residues. CDR3: CASSYAKQGMAEKLFF. CDR3 in DNA: TGTGCCAGCAGTTACGCCAAACAGGGGATGGCCGAAAAACTGTTTTTT.

This chain joins TRBV6-1 and TRBJ1-2; 12 bases are shared with TRBD1. J gave up 8 bases and V 0 bases, and 10 bases lay outside the gene matches. Germline loops: CDR1 MNHNS, CDR2 SASEGT. This CDR3 has 17 residues. The CDR3 bases are TGTGCCAGCAGTGAAGCCCAAGGGGACAGGGGGCGAGCGGGCTACACCTTC. It specifies CASSEAQGDRGRAGYTF.

A single count supports this clone. The chain is built from TRBV24-1 and TRBJ1-6; possibly TRBD1 for D (5 bases). Germline V gene lookup returns CDR1 KGHDR and CDR2 SFDVKD. This CDR3 is 15 amino acids long. Between the trimmed V and J ends, which lost 7 bases and 0 bases, there was a span of 9 bases. CDR3 protein: CATRTASSYNSPLHF. In nucleotides, the CDR3 is TGTGCCACCAGGACAGCGAGCTCCTATAATTCACCCCTCCACTTT.

This clone was recorded a few times. J is TRBJ2-7 and V is TRBV7-9; TRBD1 aligns across 9 bases. V was clipped by 8 bases and J by 0 bases; unmatched bases: 5. This CDR3 spans 14 amino acids. CDR1 is SEHNR, CDR2 FQNEAQ, per germline (reference sequence). DNA of the CDR3: TGTGCCAGCGCCGGGACAGGGAGCTCCTACGAGCAGTACTTC. Protein product: CASAGTGSSYEQYF.